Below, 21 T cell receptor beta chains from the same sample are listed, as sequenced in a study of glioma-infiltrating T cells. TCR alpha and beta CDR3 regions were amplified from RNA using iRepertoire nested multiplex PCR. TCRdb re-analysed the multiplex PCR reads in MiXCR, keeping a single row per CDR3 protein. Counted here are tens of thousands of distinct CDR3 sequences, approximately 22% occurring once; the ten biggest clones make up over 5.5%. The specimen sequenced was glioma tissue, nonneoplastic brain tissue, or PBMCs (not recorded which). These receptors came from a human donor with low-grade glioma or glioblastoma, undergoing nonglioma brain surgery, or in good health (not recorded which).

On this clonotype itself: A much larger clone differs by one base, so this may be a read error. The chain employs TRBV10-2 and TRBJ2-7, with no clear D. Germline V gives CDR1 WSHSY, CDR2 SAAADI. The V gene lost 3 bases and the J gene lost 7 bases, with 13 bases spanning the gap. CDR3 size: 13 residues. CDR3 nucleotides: TGCGCCAGCAGTGACCCCATTAGGTCGGAGCAGTACTTC. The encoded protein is CASSDPIRSEQYF.

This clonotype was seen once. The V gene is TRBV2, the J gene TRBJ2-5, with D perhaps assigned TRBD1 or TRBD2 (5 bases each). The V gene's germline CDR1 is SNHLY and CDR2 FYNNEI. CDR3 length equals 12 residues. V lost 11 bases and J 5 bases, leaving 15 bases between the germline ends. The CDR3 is CAARGRTETQYF. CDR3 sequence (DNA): TGTGCCGCCCGGGGACGGACGGAGACCCAGTACTTC.

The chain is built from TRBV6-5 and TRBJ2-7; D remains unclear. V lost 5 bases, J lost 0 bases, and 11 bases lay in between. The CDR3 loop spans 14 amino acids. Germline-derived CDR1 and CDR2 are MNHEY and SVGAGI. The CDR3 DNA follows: TGTGCCAGCAGTGACATAGAAGGCTCCTACGAGCAGTACTTC. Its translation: CASSDIEGSYEQYF.

The CDR3 DNA follows: TGTGCCAGCAGCCAAGTGGGACAGAGCTACGAGCAGTACTTC. Its translation is CASSQVGQSYEQYF. The chain recombines TRBV4-2 with TRBJ2-7; TRBD1 matches at 7 bases. Germline V gives CDR1 LGHNA, CDR2 YNFKEQ. V trimming: 1 base; J trimming: 3 bases; junction bases outside the gene matches: 3. The CDR3 extends over 14 amino acids.

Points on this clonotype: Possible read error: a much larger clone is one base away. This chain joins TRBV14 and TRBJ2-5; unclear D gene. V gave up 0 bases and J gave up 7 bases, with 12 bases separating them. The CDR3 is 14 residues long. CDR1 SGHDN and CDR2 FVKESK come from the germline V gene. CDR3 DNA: TGTGCCAGCAGCCAAGATGACGTTCGCGGGACCCAGTACTTC. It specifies CASSQDDVRGTQYF. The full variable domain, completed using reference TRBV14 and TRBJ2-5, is EAGVTQFPSHSVIEKGQTVTLRCDPISGHDNLYWYRRVMGKEIKFLLHFVKESKQDESGMPNNRFLAERTGGTYSTLKVQPAELEDSGVYFCASSQDDVRGTQYFGPGTRLLVL.

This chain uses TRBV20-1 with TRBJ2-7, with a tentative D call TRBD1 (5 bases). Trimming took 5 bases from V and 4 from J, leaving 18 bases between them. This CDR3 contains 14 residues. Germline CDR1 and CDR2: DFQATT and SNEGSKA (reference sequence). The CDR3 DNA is TGCAGTGCTGTGTCGCAGGGCAGCTCATACGAGCAGTACTTC. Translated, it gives CSAVSQGSSYEQYF.

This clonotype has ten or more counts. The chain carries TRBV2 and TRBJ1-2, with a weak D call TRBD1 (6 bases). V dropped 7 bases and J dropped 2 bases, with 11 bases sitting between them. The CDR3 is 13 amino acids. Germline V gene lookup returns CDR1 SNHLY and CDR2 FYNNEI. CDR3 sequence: CASTGTGNYGYTF. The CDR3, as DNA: TGTGCCAGCACTGGAACAGGGAACTATGGCTACACCTTC.

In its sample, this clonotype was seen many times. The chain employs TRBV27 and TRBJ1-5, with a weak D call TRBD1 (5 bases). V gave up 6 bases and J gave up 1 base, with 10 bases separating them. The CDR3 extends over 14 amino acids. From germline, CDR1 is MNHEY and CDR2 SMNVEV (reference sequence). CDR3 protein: CASSHHRSNQPQHF. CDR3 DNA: TGTGCCAGCAGCCACCACAGGAGCAATCAGCCCCAGCATTTT.

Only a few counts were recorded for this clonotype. In DNA form, the CDR3 reads TGTGCCTGGAGTATAGGGAACACTGAAGCTTTCTTT. Protein product: CAWSIGNTEAFF. This sequence joins TRBV30 and TRBJ1-1, with D unclear. CDR3 length equals 12 residues. V lost 2 bases and J lost 1, with 5 bases in between. Germline V lookup: CDR1 GTSNPN, CDR2 SVGIG (reference sequence).

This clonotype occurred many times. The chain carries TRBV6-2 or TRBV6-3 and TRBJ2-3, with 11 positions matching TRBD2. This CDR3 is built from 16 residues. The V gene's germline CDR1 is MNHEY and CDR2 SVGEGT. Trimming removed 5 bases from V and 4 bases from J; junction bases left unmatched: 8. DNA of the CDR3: TGTGCCAGCAGTAACCTTAGCGGGGGGGCCCCAGATACGCAGTATTTT. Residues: CASSNLSGGAPDTQYF.

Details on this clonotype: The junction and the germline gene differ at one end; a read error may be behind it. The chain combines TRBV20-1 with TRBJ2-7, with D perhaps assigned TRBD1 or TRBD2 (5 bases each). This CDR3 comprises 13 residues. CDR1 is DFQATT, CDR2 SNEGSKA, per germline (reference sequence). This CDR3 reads CSARGDGSYERYF. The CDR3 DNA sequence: TGCAGTGCCCGAGGGGACGGATCCTACGAGCGGTACTTC.

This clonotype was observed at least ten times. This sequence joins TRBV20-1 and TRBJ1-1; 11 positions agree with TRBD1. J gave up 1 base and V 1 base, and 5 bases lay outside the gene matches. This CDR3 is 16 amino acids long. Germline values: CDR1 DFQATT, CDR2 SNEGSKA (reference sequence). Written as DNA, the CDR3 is TGCAGTGCTAGAGCGGGGGACAGGGGGGAGAACACTGAAGCTTTCTTT. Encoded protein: CSARAGDRGENTEAFF.

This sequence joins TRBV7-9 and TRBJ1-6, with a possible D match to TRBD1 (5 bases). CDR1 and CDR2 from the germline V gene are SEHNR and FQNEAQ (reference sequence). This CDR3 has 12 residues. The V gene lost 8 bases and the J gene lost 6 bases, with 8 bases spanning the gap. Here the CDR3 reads CASRGSNSPLHF. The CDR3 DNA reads TGTGCCAGCCGGGGGTCTAATTCACCCCTCCACTTT.

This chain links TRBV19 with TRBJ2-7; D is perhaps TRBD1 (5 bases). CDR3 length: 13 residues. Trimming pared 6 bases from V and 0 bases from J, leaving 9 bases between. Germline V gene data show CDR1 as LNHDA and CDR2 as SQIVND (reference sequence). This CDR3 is CASSPGRSYEQYF. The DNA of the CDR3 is TGTGCCAGTAGCCCAGGGCGCTCCTACGAGCAGTACTTC.

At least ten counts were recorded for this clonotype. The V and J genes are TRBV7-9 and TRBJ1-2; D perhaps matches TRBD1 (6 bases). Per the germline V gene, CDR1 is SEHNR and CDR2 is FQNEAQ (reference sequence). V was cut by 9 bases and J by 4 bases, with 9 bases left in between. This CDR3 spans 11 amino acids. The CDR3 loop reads CASGGGYGYTF. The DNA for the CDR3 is TGTGCCAGTGGAGGGGGCTATGGCTACACCTTC.

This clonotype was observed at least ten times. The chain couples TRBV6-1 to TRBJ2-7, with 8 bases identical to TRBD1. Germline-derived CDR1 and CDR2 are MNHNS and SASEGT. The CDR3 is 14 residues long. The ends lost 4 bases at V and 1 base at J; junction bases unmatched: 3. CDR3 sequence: CASSVGQGSYEQYF. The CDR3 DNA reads TGTGCCAGCAGTGTCGGACAGGGATCCTACGAGCAGTACTTC.

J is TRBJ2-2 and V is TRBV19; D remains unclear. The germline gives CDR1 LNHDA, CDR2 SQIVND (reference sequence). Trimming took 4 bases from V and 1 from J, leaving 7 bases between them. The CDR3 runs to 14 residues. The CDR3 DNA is TGTGCCAGTAGTAGAGACTTGAACACCGGGGAGCTGTTTTTT. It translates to CASSRDLNTGELFF. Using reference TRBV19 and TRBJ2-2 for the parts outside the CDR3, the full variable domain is DGGITQSPKYLFRKEGQNVTLSCEQNLNHDAMYWYRQDPGQGLRLIYYSQIVNDFQKGDIAEGYSVSREKKESFPLTVTSAQKNPTAFYLCASSRDLNTGELFFGEGSRLTVL.

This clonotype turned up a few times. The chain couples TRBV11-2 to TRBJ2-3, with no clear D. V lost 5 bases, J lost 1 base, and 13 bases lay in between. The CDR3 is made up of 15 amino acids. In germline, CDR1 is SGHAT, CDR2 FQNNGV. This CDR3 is CASSLDPSRTDTQYF. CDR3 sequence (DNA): TGTGCCAGCAGCCTCGATCCCTCCCGCACAGATACGCAGTATTTT. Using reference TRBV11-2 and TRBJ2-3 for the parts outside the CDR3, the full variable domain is EAGVAQSPRYKIIEKRQSVAFWCNPISGHATLYWYQQILGQGPKLLIQFQNNGVVDDSQLPKDRFSAERLKGVDSTLKIQPAKLEDSAVYLCASSLDPSRTDTQYFGPGTRLTVL.

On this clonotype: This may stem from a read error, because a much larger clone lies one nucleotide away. CDR3 loop: CSAIAGTKSLAEAFF. As DNA, the CDR3 is TGCAGTGCTATCGCCGGGACCAAATCCTTAGCTGAAGCTTTCTTT. V is TRBV20-1 and J is TRBJ1-1; D possibly corresponds to TRBD1 (5 bases). The V and J ends lost 4 bases and 6 bases respectively, with 21 bases between them. The CDR3 extends over 15 amino acids. CDR1 is DFQATT, CDR2 SNEGSKA, per germline (reference sequence).

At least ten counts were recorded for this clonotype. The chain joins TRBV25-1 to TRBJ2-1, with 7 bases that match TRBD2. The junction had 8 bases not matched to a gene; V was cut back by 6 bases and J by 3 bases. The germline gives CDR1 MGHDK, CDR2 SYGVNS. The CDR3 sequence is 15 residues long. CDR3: CASSRAGANYNEQFF. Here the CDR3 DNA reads TGTGCCAGCAGCAGGGCGGGAGCTAACTACAATGAGCAGTTCTTC.

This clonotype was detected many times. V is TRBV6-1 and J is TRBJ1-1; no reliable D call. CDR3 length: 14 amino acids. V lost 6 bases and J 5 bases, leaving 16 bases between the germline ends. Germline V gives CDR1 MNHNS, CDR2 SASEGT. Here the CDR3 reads CASRNSLSNTEAFF. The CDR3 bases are TGTGCCAGCAGGAACAGCCTCTCGAATACTGAAGCTTTCTTT.